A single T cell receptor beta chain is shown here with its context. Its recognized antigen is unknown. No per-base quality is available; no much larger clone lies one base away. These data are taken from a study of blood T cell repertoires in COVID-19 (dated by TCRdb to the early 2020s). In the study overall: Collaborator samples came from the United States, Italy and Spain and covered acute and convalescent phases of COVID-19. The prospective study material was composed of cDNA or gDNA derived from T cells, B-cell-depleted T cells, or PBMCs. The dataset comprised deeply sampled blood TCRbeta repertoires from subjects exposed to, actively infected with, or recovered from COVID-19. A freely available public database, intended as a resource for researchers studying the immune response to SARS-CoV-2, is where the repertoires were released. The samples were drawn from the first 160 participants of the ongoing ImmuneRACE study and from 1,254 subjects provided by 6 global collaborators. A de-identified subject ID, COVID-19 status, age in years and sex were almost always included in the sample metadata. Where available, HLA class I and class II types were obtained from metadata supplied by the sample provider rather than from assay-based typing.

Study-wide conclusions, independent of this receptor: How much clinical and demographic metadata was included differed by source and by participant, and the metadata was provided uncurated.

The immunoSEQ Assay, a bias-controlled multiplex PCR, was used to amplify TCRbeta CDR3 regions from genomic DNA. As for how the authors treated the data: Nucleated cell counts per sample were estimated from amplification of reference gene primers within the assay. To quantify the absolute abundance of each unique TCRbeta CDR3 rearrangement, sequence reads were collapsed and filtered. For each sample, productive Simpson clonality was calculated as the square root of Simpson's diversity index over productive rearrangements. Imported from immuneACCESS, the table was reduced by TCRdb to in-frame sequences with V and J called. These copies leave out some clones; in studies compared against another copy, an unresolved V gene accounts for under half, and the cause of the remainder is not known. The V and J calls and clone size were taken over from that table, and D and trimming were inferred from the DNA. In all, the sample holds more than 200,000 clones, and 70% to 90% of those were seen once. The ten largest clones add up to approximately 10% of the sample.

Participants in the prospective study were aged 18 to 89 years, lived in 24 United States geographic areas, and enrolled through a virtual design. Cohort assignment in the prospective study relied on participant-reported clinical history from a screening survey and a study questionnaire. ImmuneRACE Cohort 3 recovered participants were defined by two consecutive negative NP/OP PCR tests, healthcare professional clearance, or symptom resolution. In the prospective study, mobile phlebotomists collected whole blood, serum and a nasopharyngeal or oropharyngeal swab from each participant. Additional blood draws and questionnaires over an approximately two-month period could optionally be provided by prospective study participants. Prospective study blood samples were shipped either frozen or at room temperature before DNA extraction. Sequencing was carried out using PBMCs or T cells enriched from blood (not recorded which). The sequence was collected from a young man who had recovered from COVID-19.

The DNA sequence is TGTGCCAGCAGTTTCGACACAGGGGGCAACTATGGCTACACCTTC. This encodes CASSFDTGGNYGYTF. Recombination linked TRBV27 to TRBJ1-2, and TRBD1 matches 9 of the central bases. Including the terminal cysteine and phenylalanine, the CDR3 comprises 15 residues. Only the CDR3 DNA stays, 45 bases, in frame from base 1. The germline V and J ends show losses of 3 bases and 2 bases respectively, and no gene match explains 4 bases of the junction. CDR1 is given as MNHEY and CDR2 as SMNVEV, both from the germline V gene (reference sequence).